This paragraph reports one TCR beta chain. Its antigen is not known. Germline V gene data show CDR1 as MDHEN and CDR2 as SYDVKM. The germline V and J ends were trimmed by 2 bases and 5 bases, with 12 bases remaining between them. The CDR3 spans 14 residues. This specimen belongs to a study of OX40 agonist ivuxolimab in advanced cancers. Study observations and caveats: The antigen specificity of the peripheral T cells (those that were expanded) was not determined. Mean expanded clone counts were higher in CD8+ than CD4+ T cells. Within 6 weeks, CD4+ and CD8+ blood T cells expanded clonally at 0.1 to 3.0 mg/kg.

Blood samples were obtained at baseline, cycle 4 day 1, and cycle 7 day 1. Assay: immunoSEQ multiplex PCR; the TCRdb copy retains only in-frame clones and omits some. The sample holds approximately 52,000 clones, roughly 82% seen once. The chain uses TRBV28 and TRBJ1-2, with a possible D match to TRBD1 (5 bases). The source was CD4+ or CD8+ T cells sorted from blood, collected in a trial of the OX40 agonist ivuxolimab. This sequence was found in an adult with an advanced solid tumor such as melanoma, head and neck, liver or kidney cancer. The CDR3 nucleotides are TGTGCCAGCAGTTTAGGGGCCAGGCATTATGGCTACACCTTC. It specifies CASSLGARHYGYTF.